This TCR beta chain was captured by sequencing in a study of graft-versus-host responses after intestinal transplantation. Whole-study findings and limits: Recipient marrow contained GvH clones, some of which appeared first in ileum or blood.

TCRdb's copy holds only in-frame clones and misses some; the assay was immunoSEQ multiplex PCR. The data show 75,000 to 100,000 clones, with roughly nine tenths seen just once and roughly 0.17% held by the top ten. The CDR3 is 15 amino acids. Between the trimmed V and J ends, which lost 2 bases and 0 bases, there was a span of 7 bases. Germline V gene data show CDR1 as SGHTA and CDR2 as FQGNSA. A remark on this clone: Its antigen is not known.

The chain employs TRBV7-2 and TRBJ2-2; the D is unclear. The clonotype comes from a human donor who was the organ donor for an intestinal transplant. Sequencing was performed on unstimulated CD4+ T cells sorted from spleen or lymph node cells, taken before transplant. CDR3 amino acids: CASSLSASNTGELFF. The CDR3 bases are TGTGCCAGCAGCTTATCCGCGTCGAACACCGGGGAGCTGTTTTTT.